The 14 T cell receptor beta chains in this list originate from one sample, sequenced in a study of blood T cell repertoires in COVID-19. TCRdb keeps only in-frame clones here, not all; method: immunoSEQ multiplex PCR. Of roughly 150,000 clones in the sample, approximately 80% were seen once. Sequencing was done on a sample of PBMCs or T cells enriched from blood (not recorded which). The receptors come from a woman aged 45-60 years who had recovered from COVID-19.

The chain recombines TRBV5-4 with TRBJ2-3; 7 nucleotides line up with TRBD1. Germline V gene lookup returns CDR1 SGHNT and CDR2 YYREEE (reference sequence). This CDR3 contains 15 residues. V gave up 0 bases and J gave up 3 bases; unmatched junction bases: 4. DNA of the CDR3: TGTGCCAGCAGCTTGGTTGACAGGGCTACAGATACGCAGTATTTT. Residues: CASSLVDRATDTQYF.

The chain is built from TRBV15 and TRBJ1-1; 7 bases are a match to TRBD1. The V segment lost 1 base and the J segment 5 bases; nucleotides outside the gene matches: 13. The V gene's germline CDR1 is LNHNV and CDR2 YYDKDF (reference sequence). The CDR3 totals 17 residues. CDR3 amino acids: CATSRGNTGEEGTEAFF. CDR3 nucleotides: TGTGCCACCAGCAGAGGGAATACAGGGGAAGAAGGAACTGAAGCTTTCTTT.

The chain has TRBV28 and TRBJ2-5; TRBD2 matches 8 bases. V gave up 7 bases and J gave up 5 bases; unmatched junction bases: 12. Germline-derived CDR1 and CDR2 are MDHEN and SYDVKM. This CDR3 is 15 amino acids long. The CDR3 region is CASTKLAAGWETQYF. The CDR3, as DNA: TGTGCCAGCACCAAACTAGCGGCCGGGTGGGAGACCCAGTACTTC.

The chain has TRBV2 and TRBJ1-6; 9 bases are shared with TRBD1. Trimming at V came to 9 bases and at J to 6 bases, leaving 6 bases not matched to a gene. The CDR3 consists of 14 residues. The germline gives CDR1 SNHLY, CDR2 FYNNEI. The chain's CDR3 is CARRTDRGNSPLHF. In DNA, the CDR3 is TGTGCCAGGAGAACGGACAGGGGTAATTCACCCCTCCACTTT. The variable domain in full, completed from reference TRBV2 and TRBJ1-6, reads EPEVTQTPSHQVTQMGQEVILRCVPISNHLYFYWYRQILGQKVEFLVSFYNNEISEKSEIFDDQFSVERPDGSNFTLKIRSTKLEDSAMYFCARRTDRGNSPLHFGNGTRLTVT.

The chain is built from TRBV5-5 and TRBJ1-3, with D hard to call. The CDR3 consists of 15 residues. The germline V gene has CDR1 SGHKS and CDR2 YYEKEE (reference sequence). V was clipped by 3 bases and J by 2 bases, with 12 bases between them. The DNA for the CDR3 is TGTGCCAGCAGCTCGAGCGTCTCCACTGGAAACACCATATATTTT. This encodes CASSSSVSTGNTIYF.

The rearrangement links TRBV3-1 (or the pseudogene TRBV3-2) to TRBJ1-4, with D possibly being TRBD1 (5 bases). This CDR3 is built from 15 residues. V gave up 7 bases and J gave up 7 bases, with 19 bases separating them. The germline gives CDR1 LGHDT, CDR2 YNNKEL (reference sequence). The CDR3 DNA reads TGTGCCAGCACCCGGGGCGGGGTGGAGAGTGAAAAACTGTTTTTT. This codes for CASTRGGVESEKLFF.

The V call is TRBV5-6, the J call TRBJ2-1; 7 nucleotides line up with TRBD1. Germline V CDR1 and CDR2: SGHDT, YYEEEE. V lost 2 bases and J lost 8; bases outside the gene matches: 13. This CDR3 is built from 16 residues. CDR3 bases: TGTGCCAGCAGCTTATTTCGACAGGGCTCTTCGGATGAGCAGTTCTTC. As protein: CASSLFRQGSSDEQFF.

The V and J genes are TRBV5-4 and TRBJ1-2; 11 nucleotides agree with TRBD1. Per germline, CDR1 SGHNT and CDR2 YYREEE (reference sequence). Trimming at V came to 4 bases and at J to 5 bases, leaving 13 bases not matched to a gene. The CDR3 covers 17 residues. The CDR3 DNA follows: TGTGCCAGCAGCGCCGGACAGGGGGCTTTTGGCTCTTATGGCTACACCTTC. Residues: CASSAGQGAFGSYGYTF.

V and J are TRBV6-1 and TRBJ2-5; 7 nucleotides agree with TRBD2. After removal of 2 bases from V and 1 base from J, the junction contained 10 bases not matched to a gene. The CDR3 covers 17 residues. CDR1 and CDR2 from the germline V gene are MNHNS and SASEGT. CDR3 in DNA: TGTGCCAGCAGTGAACCGGGGCTAGCGGCTTCCCAAGAGACCCAGTACTTC. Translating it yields CASSEPGLAASQETQYF.

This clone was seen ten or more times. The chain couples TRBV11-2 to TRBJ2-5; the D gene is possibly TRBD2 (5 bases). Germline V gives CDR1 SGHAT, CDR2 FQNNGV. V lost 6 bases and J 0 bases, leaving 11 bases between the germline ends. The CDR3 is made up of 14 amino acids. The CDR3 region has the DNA TGTGCCAGCAGGAGGGAAATAAACCAAGAGACCCAGTACTTC. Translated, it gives CASRREINQETQYF.

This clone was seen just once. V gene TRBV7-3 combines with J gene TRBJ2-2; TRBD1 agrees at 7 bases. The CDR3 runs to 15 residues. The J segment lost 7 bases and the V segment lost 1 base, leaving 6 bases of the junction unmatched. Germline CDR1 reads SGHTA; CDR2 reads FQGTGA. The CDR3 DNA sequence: TGTGCCAGCAGCTTAAACCAGGGGGAATTCGGGGAGCTGTTTTTT. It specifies CASSLNQGEFGELFF.

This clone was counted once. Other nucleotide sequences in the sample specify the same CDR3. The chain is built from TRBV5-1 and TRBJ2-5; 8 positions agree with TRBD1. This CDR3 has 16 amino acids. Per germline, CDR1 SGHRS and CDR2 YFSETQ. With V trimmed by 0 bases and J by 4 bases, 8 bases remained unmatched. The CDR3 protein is CASSLGGQGVGETQYF. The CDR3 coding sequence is TGCGCCAGCAGCTTGGGCGGACAGGGTGTAGGAGAGACCCAGTACTTC.

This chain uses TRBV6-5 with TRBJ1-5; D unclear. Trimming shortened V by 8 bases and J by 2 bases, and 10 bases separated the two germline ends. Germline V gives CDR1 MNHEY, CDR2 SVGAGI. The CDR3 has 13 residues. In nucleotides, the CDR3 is TGTGCCAGCTCAAACTACGGCAATCAGCCCCAGCATTTT. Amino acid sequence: CASSNYGNQPQHF.

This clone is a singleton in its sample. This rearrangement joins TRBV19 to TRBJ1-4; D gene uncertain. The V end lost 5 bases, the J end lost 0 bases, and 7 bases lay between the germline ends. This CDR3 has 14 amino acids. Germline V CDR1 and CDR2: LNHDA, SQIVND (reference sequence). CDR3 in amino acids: CASSHQTTNEKLFF. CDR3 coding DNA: TGTGCCAGTAGTCACCAGACAACTAATGAAAAACTGTTTTTT. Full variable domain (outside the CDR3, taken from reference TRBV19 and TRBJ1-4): DGGITQSPKYLFRKEGQNVTLSCEQNLNHDAMYWYRQDPGQGLRLIYYSQIVNDFQKGDIAEGYSVSREKKESFPLTVTSAQKNPTAFYLCASSHQTTNEKLFFGSGTQLSVL.